This TCR beta chain is from a study of blood T cell repertoires in COVID-19. Overall study: Acute and convalescent COVID-19 samples came from the United States, Italy and Spain. The analysed material was cDNA or gDNA that came from T cells, B-cell-depleted T cells, or PBMCs.

Repertoires were generated with immunoSEQ multiplex PCR, while TCRdb's copy carries only in-frame clones and drops some. The table has 95,000 to 150,000 clones, about 87% seen once. In germline, CDR1 is SGHRS, CDR2 YFSETQ. CDR3 size: 13 residues. The V end lost 2 bases, the J end lost 3 bases, and 8 bases lay between the germline ends. The sample holds a few counts of this clone. Material for sequencing was peripheral blood. The sequence derives from a woman between 50 and 59 years old with acute or convalescent COVID-19. This chain uses TRBV5-1 with TRBJ1-1; D ambiguous. This CDR3 is CASSLGQDTEAFF. The CDR3 nucleotides are TGCGCCAGCAGCTTAGGCCAGGACACTGAAGCTTTCTTT.